The present T cell receptor beta chain was sequenced within a study of neurological immune-mediated disorders. This clonotype has at least ten counts. TCRdb independently ran MiXCR on the 5' RACE reads; one entry per CDR3 protein. The sample has fewer than 60,000 distinct CDR3 sequences, around a tenth seen once. The CDR3 contains 15 residues. V was shortened by 2 bases and J by 5 bases, with 15 bases between the two germline ends. The V gene's germline CDR1 is MNHNY and CDR2 SVGAGI (reference sequence). Sequencing was performed on PBMCs. The receptor was isolated from a man between 65 and 85 years old with HTLV-1-associated myelopathy (HAM/TSP). The genes are TRBV6-6 and TRBJ2-5, with D tentatively TRBD1 (5 bases). CDR3 in DNA: TGTGCCAGCAGTTACCCACAGGCTCGAAAGGAGACCCAGTACTTC. Translating it yields CASSYPQARKETQYF.